The 30 T cell receptor beta chains below come from one sample, sequenced in a study of T cells in Graves' hyperthyroidism and ophthalmopathy. TCR beta CDR3 region amplification was performed from RNA transcripts. A first-round RT-PCR of the TCR CDR3 used the HTBI primer set. One entry per CDR3 protein results from TCRdb running MiXCR on the multiplex PCR reads. The sample lists some 500,000 distinct CDR3 sequences, about an eighth occurring once. Sequencing was carried out using blood. The receptors shown here come from a young woman with Graves' hyperthyroidism.

The J gene is TRBJ1-5, the V gene TRBV19, with no clear D. V was trimmed by 5 bases and J by 7 bases, leaving 15 bases between them. Germline CDR1 reads LNHDA; CDR2 reads SQIVND (reference sequence). The CDR3 has 14 amino acids. CDR3 region: CASSAQTGRQPQHF. The CDR3 region has the DNA TGTGCCAGTAGTGCCCAGACGGGGAGGCAGCCCCAGCATTTT.

The CDR3: CASSRQVSPLHF. The CDR3 coding sequence is TGTGCCAGCAGTCGACAGGTTTCACCCCTCCACTTT. The chain employs TRBV6-1 and TRBJ1-6, with D possibly TRBD1 on 6 matching bases. This CDR3 has 12 amino acids. The germline V gene has CDR1 MNHNS and CDR2 SASEGT. Trimming removed 5 bases from V and 9 bases from J, with 8 bases in between.

This clonotype has ten or more counts. CDR3 region: CASSHRGLGTQYF. CDR3 nucleotides: TGTGCCAGCAGTCACAGGGGGCTGGGTACGCAGTATTTT. The chain carries TRBV27 and TRBJ2-3, with TRBD1 matching 9 bases. CDR1 is MNHEY and CDR2 is SMNVEV in the germline V gene (reference sequence). Trimming at V came to 5 bases and at J to 8 bases, leaving 5 bases not matched to a gene. The CDR3 length is 13 residues.

This clonotype has a count of ten or more. The V gene is TRBV24-1, the J gene TRBJ2-1; D is perhaps TRBD2 (5 bases). Germline loops: CDR1 KGHDR, CDR2 SFDVKD. V lost 3 bases and J lost 7, with 15 bases in between. The CDR3 is 15 amino acids. The CDR3 nucleotides read TGTGCCACCAGTGATCGTTGGGAGAACGGGAATGAGCAGTTCTTC. Protein product: CATSDRWENGNEQFF.

This clonotype was seen many times. The chain recombines TRBV3-1 with TRBJ1-3; D remains ambiguous. Germline values: CDR1 LGHDT, CDR2 YNNKEL (reference sequence). Between the trimmed V and J ends, which lost 1 base and 2 bases, there was a span of 6 bases. This CDR3 comprises 14 residues. The chain's CDR3 is CASSQGQAGNTIYF. CDR3 in DNA: TGTGCCAGCAGCCAAGGTCAAGCTGGAAACACCATATATTTT.

This clonotype was counted many times. A read error is possible here, since a much larger clone lies one base away. The V call is TRBV2, the J call TRBJ1-2, with 8 bases matching TRBD1. The germline V gene encodes CDR1 SNHLY and CDR2 FYNNEI. The CDR3 consists of 14 residues. The CDR3 spells CVSRGGTGSDGYTF. The CDR3 DNA is TGTGTCAGCAGAGGGGGGACAGGCTCGGATGGCTACACCTTC.

The V and J genes are TRBV3-1 and TRBJ2-2; D is unresolved. CDR1 and CDR2 from the germline V gene are LGHDT and YNNKEL (reference sequence). This CDR3 comprises 11 residues. Trimming pared 2 bases from V and 13 bases from J, leaving 8 bases between. The CDR3 loop reads CASSQTDALFF. The CDR3, as DNA: TGTGCCAGCAGCCAAACTGACGCGCTGTTTTTT.

This clonotype was seen repeatedly, ten times or more. This chain joins TRBV3-1 and TRBJ2-7; 12 nucleotides match TRBD2. V was clipped by 3 bases and J by 0 bases; unmatched bases: 6. CDR1 and CDR2 (germline): LGHDT, YNNKEL (reference sequence). This CDR3 has 17 amino acids. The chain's CDR3 is CASSHRTSGTYSYEQYF. As DNA, the CDR3 is TGTGCCAGCAGCCACCGGACTAGCGGGACATACTCCTACGAGCAGTACTTC.

This clonotype was seen at least ten times. This rearrangement joins TRBV11-2 to TRBJ2-7, with 8 bases fitting TRBD1. J gave up 2 bases and V 0 bases, and 0 bases lay outside the gene matches. This CDR3 region has 14 residues. Germline CDR1 is SGHAT and CDR2 is FQNNGV. CDR3 region: CASSLEQGAYEQYF. The CDR3, as DNA: TGTGCCAGCAGCTTAGAACAGGGGGCCTACGAGCAGTACTTC. Drawing the rest from reference TRBV11-2 and TRBJ2-7, the complete variable domain is EAGVAQSPRYKIIEKRQSVAFWCNPISGHATLYWYQQILGQGPKLLIQFQNNGVVDDSQLPKDRFSAERLKGVDSTLKIQPAKLEDSAVYLCASSLEQGAYEQYFGPGTRLTVT.

This clonotype was found many times. The rearrangement joins TRBV11-3 to TRBJ2-7, with 7 bases identical to TRBD1. The CDR3 length is 13 residues. J lost 3 bases, V lost 6 bases, and 5 bases had no gene match. Germline assignment: CDR1 SGHNT and CDR2 YENEEA. The CDR3 spells CASRLGGFYEQYF. The CDR3 bases are TGTGCCAGCAGACTAGGGGGCTTCTACGAGCAGTACTTC.

As for this clonotype: A junction end diverges from the germline sequence, so it may reflect a read error. This chain connects TRBV27 to TRBJ1-4; D remains unclear. The CDR3 has 14 amino acids. Germline V lookup: CDR1 MNHEY, CDR2 SMNVEV (reference sequence). CDR3 nucleotides: TGTGCCAGCGGTTTACCGGGAAGGAGTGAAAAACTGTTTTTT. Translation gives CASGLPGRSEKLFF.

This clonotype was picked up many times. The V gene is TRBV12-3 or TRBV12-4, the J gene TRBJ2-2; the match to TRBD2 covers 8 bases. The CDR3 consists of 15 residues. With 2 bases clipped from V and 5 bases from J, the junction kept 4 bases outside the gene matches. The DNA of the CDR3 is TGTGCCAGCAGTTTAAGGACTAGCCGAACCGGGGAGCTGTTTTTT. Translation gives CASSLRTSRTGELFF.

This clonotype was counted a few times. V and J are TRBV24-1 and TRBJ2-1; 10 nucleotides align to TRBD2. Germline V gene sequence: CDR1 KGHDR, CDR2 SFDVKD. This CDR3 is 17 amino acids long. V gave up 2 bases and J gave up 0 bases; unmatched junction bases: 3. The CDR3 DNA reads TGTGCCACCAGTGATTCGGGACTAGCGAGCTCCTACAATGAGCAGTTCTTC. Amino acid sequence: CATSDSGLASSYNEQFF.

The genes are TRBV6-2 or TRBV6-3 and TRBJ1-6, with 9 bases lining up with TRBD1. V dropped 6 bases and J dropped 5; count of bases not matched to a gene: 14. The CDR3 is made up of 18 amino acids. Germline CDR1 MNHEY, CDR2 SVGEGT. CDR3 bases: TGTGCCAGCAGGAGGGGGACAGGGCTTAAACGGAATAATTCACCCCTCCACTTT. Amino acids: CASRRGTGLKRNNSPLHF.

J is TRBJ2-1 and V is TRBV20-1; D possibly corresponds to TRBD2 (5 bases). This CDR3 is built from 13 residues. The V gene lost 5 bases and the J gene lost 0 bases, with 8 bases spanning the gap. Germline lookup yields CDR1 DFQATT and CDR2 SNEGSKA (reference sequence). CDR3 region: CSAGGFSYNEQFF. The CDR3, as DNA: TGCAGTGCTGGCGGGTTCTCCTACAATGAGCAGTTCTTC.

This clonotype was recorded at least ten times. V usage is TRBV12-3 or TRBV12-4 and J usage is TRBJ1-5; 8 bases are shared with TRBD1. V shed 6 bases and J 5 bases; nucleotides not matched to a gene: 6. The CDR3 sequence is 14 residues long. CDR3 loop: CASRGTGDHQPQHF. The CDR3 coding sequence is TGTGCCAGCAGAGGGACAGGAGACCATCAGCCCCAGCATTTT.

Details on this clonotype: Given the absence of the conserved phenylalanine or tryptophan at the CDR3 end, a read error is likely. The J gene is TRBJ2-1, the V gene TRBV11-1; no reliable D call. Trimming cost V 4 bases and J 1 base, with 8 bases left between them. This CDR3 comprises 14 residues. CDR1 and CDR2 (germline): SGHAT, FQDESV (reference sequence). The CDR3 DNA reads TGTGCCAGCAGCTCAACACCGTCCTACAATGAGCAGTTCTCC. Its protein product is CASSSTPSYNEQFS.

The sample holds many counts of this clonotype. The chain combines TRBV13 with TRBJ1-2, with 8 bases lining up with TRBD1. V dropped 4 bases and J dropped 2; count of bases not matched to a gene: 3. The CDR3 extends over 14 amino acids. CDR1 and CDR2 from the germline V gene are PRHDT and FYEKMQ (reference sequence). The CDR3 spells CASSYGQGNYGYTF. The CDR3 DNA reads TGTGCCAGCAGCTACGGACAGGGAAACTATGGCTACACCTTC.

In its sample, this clonotype was seen many times. This chain links TRBV6-2 or TRBV6-3 with TRBJ1-2, with a possible D match to TRBD1 (6 bases). Germline V gene sequence: CDR1 MNHEY, CDR2 SVGEGT. The V gene lost 2 bases and the J gene lost 7 bases, with 17 bases spanning the gap. This CDR3 has 15 residues. CDR3 residues: CASSYGETGTRGYTF. DNA of the CDR3: TGTGCCAGCAGTTACGGGGAAACAGGGACCCGTGGCTACACCTTC.

V gene TRBV7-9 combines with J gene TRBJ2-5; 7 bases map to TRBD2. Germline assignment: CDR1 SEHNR and CDR2 FQNEAQ (reference sequence). V was pared by 7 bases and J by 2 bases, with 4 bases of the junction left unmatched. This CDR3 spans 13 amino acids. For the CDR3, the DNA is TGTGCCAGCATCCAGGGAGGGCAAGAGACCCAGTACTTC. Amino acids: CASIQGGQETQYF.

This clonotype was observed many times. The chain is built from TRBV9 and TRBJ1-4; TRBD1 matches 9 bases. This CDR3 is built from 16 residues. V shed 4 bases and J 7 bases; nucleotides not matched to a gene: 11. CDR1 is SGDLS, CDR2 YYNGEE, per germline. The chain's CDR3 is CASSTFRQGESEKLFF. CDR3 sequence (DNA): TGTGCCAGCAGCACCTTTCGACAGGGGGAAAGTGAAAAACTGTTTTTT.

This clonotype was seen ten or more times. This rearrangement joins TRBV11-3 to TRBJ2-5; D is possibly TRBD1 or TRBD2 (5 bases each). The CDR3 extends over 15 amino acids. Trimming left V 1 base short and J 1 base short, with 10 bases between. From germline, CDR1 is SGHNT and CDR2 YENEEA. This CDR3 reads CASSLGQGPQETQYF. The CDR3 region has the DNA TGTGCCAGCAGCTTAGGTCAGGGACCCCAAGAGACCCAGTACTTC.

This chain uses TRBV19 with TRBJ1-2; D remains ambiguous. The CDR3 is 17 residues long. The V gene lost 3 bases and the J gene lost 6 bases, with 23 bases spanning the gap. Germline V gene lookup returns CDR1 LNHDA and CDR2 SQIVND (reference sequence). CDR3 loop: CASSMVSLATGDHGYTF. The CDR3, as DNA: TGTGCCAGTAGTATGGTTTCCCTTGCGACGGGAGACCATGGCTACACCTTC. Supplemented by reference TRBV19 and TRBJ1-2, the full variable domain reads DGGITQSPKYLFRKEGQNVTLSCEQNLNHDAMYWYRQDPGQGLRLIYYSQIVNDFQKGDIAEGYSVSREKKESFPLTVTSAQKNPTAFYLCASSMVSLATGDHGYTFGSGTRLTVV.

This clonotype was observed at least ten times. The gene calls are TRBV7-2 and TRBJ2-1, with 13 bases that match TRBD2. The V gene's germline CDR1 is SGHTA and CDR2 FQGNSA. The CDR3 runs to 19 residues. The junction had 19 bases not matched to a gene; V was cut back by 5 bases and J by 9 bases. CDR3 amino acids: CASSEKGAGWTSGSIEQFF. The CDR3 nucleotides read TGTGCCAGCAGCGAAAAGGGAGCAGGCTGGACTAGCGGGAGTATTGAGCAGTTCTTC.

This clonotype was seen more than once but under ten times. The V and J genes are TRBV6-4 and TRBJ2-2, with 15 bases matching TRBD2. Trimming at V came to 6 bases and at J to 4 bases, leaving 12 bases not matched to a gene. The CDR3 loop spans 19 amino acids. Germline V gene sequence: CDR1 MRHNA, CDR2 SNTAGT. CDR3: CASSLGLAGGRGSTGELFF. The CDR3 nucleotides are TGTGCCAGCAGCCTCGGACTAGCGGGAGGGCGGGGTAGCACCGGGGAGCTGTTTTTT.

The chain has TRBV18 and TRBJ1-1; no definite D call. The CDR3 spans 14 residues. Germline CDR1 reads KGHSH; CDR2 reads LQKENI. V lost 3 bases, J lost 7 bases, and 15 bases lay in between. CDR3 nucleotide sequence: TGTGCCAGCTCACCTAGTGCGGCGGGCCTTGAAGCTTTCTTT. It codes for CASSPSAAGLEAFF.

There are many counts of this clonotype. This sequence joins TRBV6-1 and TRBJ2-7, with D uncertain. CDR3 length: 11 amino acids. With 5 bases removed from V and 6 bases from J, the gap between germline ends came to 8 bases. From germline, CDR1 is MNHNS and CDR2 SASEGT. CDR3 loop: CASSRLGEQYF. The DNA for the CDR3 is TGTGCCAGCAGTCGGCTTGGCGAGCAGTACTTC.

The rearrangement links TRBV30 to TRBJ1-2; maybe TRBD1 (6 bases). There are 14 residues in the CDR3. Germline CDR1 GTSNPN, CDR2 SVGIG (reference sequence). With 0 bases removed from V and 3 bases from J, the gap between germline ends came to 11 bases. CDR3 loop: CAWSVRRQDYGYTF. The CDR3 DNA reads as TGTGCCTGGAGTGTAAGGCGACAGGACTATGGCTACACCTTC.

This clonotype was recorded at least ten times. The chain combines TRBV20-1 with TRBJ2-6; D is ambiguous. Germline V gives CDR1 DFQATT, CDR2 SNEGSKA (reference sequence). The CDR3 is made up of 16 amino acids. Trimming stripped 3 bases from V and 0 bases from J, with 12 bases between. CDR3: CSASPRRPSGANVLTF. Written as DNA, the CDR3 is TGCAGTGCTAGCCCTCGCCGGCCCTCTGGGGCCAACGTCCTGACTTTC.

This clonotype was detected many times. J is TRBJ2-5 and V is TRBV10-1; maybe TRBD1 (6 bases). The CDR3 spans 13 residues. CDR1 and CDR2 (germline): WNHNN, SYGVQD (reference sequence). V was clipped by 2 bases and J by 5 bases, with 9 bases between them. The CDR3 DNA is TGCGCCAGCAGTGAGCGTCAGGGGGAGACCCAGTACTTC. Its translation: CASSERQGETQYF.